These 32 T cell receptor beta chains came from one sample sequenced in a study of blood T cell repertoires in COVID-19. Sequenced by immunoSEQ multiplex PCR; TCRdb stores in-frame clones only, minus some. The table has 150,000 to 200,000 clones, roughly 83% seen once. Sequencing input: peripheral blood. These receptors came from a man aged 18-30 years with active or convalescent COVID-19.

The chain is built from TRBV7-8 and TRBJ2-7; 14 nucleotides agree with TRBD2. CDR1 SGHVS and CDR2 FQNEAQ come from the germline V gene. With 3 bases clipped from V and 5 bases from J, the junction kept 0 bases outside the gene matches. The CDR3 is made up of 14 amino acids. In DNA, the CDR3 is TGTGCCAGCAGCTTGGGACTAGCGGGAGACGAGCAGTACTTC. The encoded protein is CASSLGLAGDEQYF.

The table lists this clone with a few counts. The CDR3 spells CASSRGDSNQPQHF. The CDR3 coding sequence is TGCGCCAGCAGTCGCGGAGATAGCAATCAGCCCCAGCATTTT. The chain uses TRBV23-1 and TRBJ1-5; no clear D. TRBV23-1 is given ORF status, its function remaining uncertain. This CDR3 is built from 14 residues. Trimming cost V 4 bases and J 0 bases, with 7 bases left between them.

This clone showed up just once. The chain recombines TRBV9 with TRBJ2-3, with 7 positions matching TRBD1. The germline V gene encodes CDR1 SGDLS and CDR2 YYNGEE. The V gene end was trimmed by 3 bases and the J gene end by 5 bases; junction bases not matched to a gene: 6. The CDR3 length is 14 residues. The CDR3 here is CASSARGRGDTQYF. CDR3 nucleotide sequence: TGTGCCAGCAGCGCGAGGGGGCGCGGAGATACGCAGTATTTT.

This chain uses TRBV14 with TRBJ1-2; no firm D call. V was trimmed by 4 bases and J by 9 bases, leaving 18 bases between them. The CDR3 runs 14 residues. Germline CDR1 reads SGHDN; CDR2 reads FVKESK. The DNA of the CDR3 is TGTGCCAGCAGCCCTCATATAAGTCCGACAAGCTACACCTTC. Its translation: CASSPHISPTSYTF.

The chain has TRBV5-1 and TRBJ2-1; 11 bases are shared with TRBD2. V trimming: 4 bases; J trimming: 3 bases; junction bases outside the gene matches: 9. Germline V gene lookup returns CDR1 SGHRS and CDR2 YFSETQ. CDR3 length: 17 residues. The CDR3 region has the DNA TGCGCCAGCAGCCCACTAGCGGGAGTCCTCTACTACAATGAGCAGTTCTTC. It translates to CASSPLAGVLYYNEQFF.

The rearrangement joins TRBV6-1 to TRBJ1-1; D not certain. Germline CDR1 and CDR2: MNHNS and SASEGT. This CDR3 comprises 18 residues. The V gene lost 4 bases and the J gene lost 5 bases, with 26 bases spanning the gap. The CDR3 nucleotides read TGTGCCAGCAGTGGCCCCCAAAACAAGCCCGGCGTGAGGACTGAAGCTTTCTTT. Translated, it gives CASSGPQNKPGVRTEAFF.

The chain employs TRBV19 and TRBJ1-2, with TRBD1 matching 9 bases. CDR3 length: 16 amino acids. Trimming removed 5 bases from V and 7 bases from J; junction bases left unmatched: 14. Germline-derived CDR1 and CDR2 are LNHDA and SQIVND (reference sequence). In DNA, the CDR3 is TGTGCCAGTAGTCCAAATCGGGACAGGGCTAGGTCTGGCTACACCTTC. This translates into CASSPNRDRARSGYTF.

This chain joins TRBV3-1 (or the pseudogene TRBV3-2) and TRBJ2-2, with TRBD2 as a possible D gene (5 bases). V was shortened by 3 bases and J by 6 bases, with 11 bases between the two germline ends. Per the germline V gene, CDR1 is LGHDT and CDR2 is YNNKEL (reference sequence). This CDR3 spans 14 amino acids. In nucleotides, the CDR3 is TGTGCCAGCAGCCATTTAGCGTCTCCCGGGGAGCTGTTTTTT. It translates to CASSHLASPGELFF.

The sample holds a few counts of this clone. The V and J genes are TRBV7-8 and TRBJ2-3, with TRBD2 identical over 11 bases. The CDR3 consists of 15 residues. V lost 5 bases, J lost 6 bases, and 7 bases stayed unmatched. Germline V lookup: CDR1 SGHVS, CDR2 FQNEAQ. CDR3 in DNA: TGTGCCAGCAGCCATAGCGGGGGGGCCCCCGATACGCAGTATTTT. Amino acid sequence: CASSHSGGAPDTQYF.

The chain employs TRBV13 and TRBJ2-2; TRBD1 aligns across 7 bases. Losses at the gene ends were 0 bases for V and 6 bases for J; bases not matched to a gene: 4. The V gene's germline CDR1 is PRHDT and CDR2 FYEKMQ (reference sequence). This CDR3 is built from 15 residues. The CDR3 loop reads CASSLGWTGSGELFF. The DNA for the CDR3 is TGTGCCAGCAGCTTAGGGTGGACAGGATCCGGGGAGCTGTTTTTT.

The CDR3 coding sequence is TGCAGCGTTGAAAAAGTAAGGGGCTTAAATCAGGGCTATGGCTACACCTTC. Encoded protein: CSVEKVRGLNQGYGYTF. The chain recombines TRBV29-1 with TRBJ1-2, with D maybe TRBD1 (5 bases). Trimming removed 2 bases from V and 4 bases from J, with 23 bases in between. This CDR3 is 17 amino acids long. Per the germline V gene, CDR1 is SQVTM and CDR2 is ANQGSEA. Filled out from reference TRBV29-1 and TRBJ1-2, the complete variable domain reads SAVISQKPSRDICQRGTSLTIQCQVDSQVTMMFWYRQQPGQSLTLIATANQGSEATYESGFVIDKFPISRPNLTFSTLTVSNMSPEDSSIYLCSVEKVRGLNQGYGYTFGSGTRLTVV.

The CDR3 reads CASSRGISYEQYF. CDR3 nucleotides: TGTGCCAGTAGTCGCGGGATATCCTACGAGCAGTACTTC. This chain connects TRBV19 to TRBJ2-7, with D maybe TRBD2 (6 bases). This CDR3 has 13 amino acids. V lost 5 bases, J lost 1 base, and 9 bases lay in between. Germline V gene sequence: CDR1 LNHDA, CDR2 SQIVND (reference sequence).

The V gene is TRBV15, the J gene TRBJ1-1, with D tentatively TRBD1 (5 bases). Germline V lookup: CDR1 LNHNV, CDR2 YYDKDF (reference sequence). This CDR3 is built from 14 residues. The V gene lost 6 bases and the J gene lost 1 base, with 12 bases spanning the gap. CDR3 in DNA: TGTGCCACCAGTCTTGGACACGAGAACACTGAAGCTTTCTTT. This sequence encodes CATSLGHENTEAFF.

The chain joins TRBV3-1 (or the pseudogene TRBV3-2) to TRBJ1-1; D remains ambiguous. Germline loops: CDR1 LGHDT, CDR2 YNNKEL (reference sequence). The CDR3 sequence is 15 residues long. Trimming left V 2 bases short and J 0 bases short, with 10 bases between. The CDR3 is CASSQWTHMNTEAFF. The CDR3 bases are TGTGCCAGCAGCCAATGGACTCACATGAACACTGAAGCTTTCTTT.

This clone was counted once. V is TRBV7-2 and J is TRBJ2-7, with D unclear. Germline V gene sequence: CDR1 SGHTA, CDR2 FQGNSA. CDR3 size: 14 residues. The germline V and J ends were trimmed by 0 bases and 0 bases, with 6 bases remaining between them. The CDR3 sequence: CASSLAFLSYEQYF. The DNA for the CDR3 is TGTGCCAGCAGCTTAGCGTTCCTCTCCTACGAGCAGTACTTC.

The chain links TRBV24-1 to TRBJ2-3, with 9 nucleotides matching TRBD1. In germline, CDR1 is KGHDR, CDR2 SFDVKD. Germline trimming cut 1 base from V and 5 bases from J; bases unmatched to any gene: 9. CDR3 length equals 17 residues. The chain's CDR3 is CATSDLGGTGQGDTQYF. The DNA for the CDR3 is TGTGCCACCAGTGATTTAGGCGGGACAGGGCAGGGAGATACGCAGTATTTT.

V and J are TRBV5-1 and TRBJ1-2, with D possibly TRBD1 on 6 matching bases. Germline loops: CDR1 SGHRS, CDR2 YFSETQ. V lost 5 bases and J 5 bases, leaving 19 bases between the germline ends. The CDR3 runs to 15 residues. The CDR3 bases are TGCGCCAGCAGTATACATCAGCGGGGGCAATATGGCTACACCTTC. Translated, it gives CASSIHQRGQYGYTF. The full variable domain, rest sourced from reference TRBV5-1 and TRBJ1-2, is KAGVTQTPRYLIKTRGQQVTLSCSPISGHRSVSWYQQTPGQGLQFLFEYFSETQRNKGNFPGRFSGRQFSNSRSEMNVSTLELGDSALYLCASSIHQRGQYGYTFGSGTRLTVV.

The chain has TRBV5-4 and TRBJ1-1; TRBD1 is a possible D gene (5 bases). The CDR3 consists of 17 residues. Germline-derived CDR1 and CDR2 are SGHNT and YYREEE (reference sequence). V was clipped by 3 bases and J by 2 bases, with 20 bases between them. Here the CDR3 DNA reads TGTGCCAGCAGCTCCCCTGGGGGGGTCGGCCAAAACACTGAAGCTTTCTTT. It specifies CASSSPGGVGQNTEAFF. Supplemented by reference TRBV5-4 and TRBJ1-1, the full variable domain reads ETGVTQSPTHLIKTRGQQVTLRCSSQSGHNTVSWYQQALGQGPQFIFQYYREEENGRGNFPPRFSGLQFPNYSSELNVNALELDDSALYLCASSSPGGVGQNTEAFFGQGTRLTVV.

The V gene is TRBV5-5, the J gene TRBJ1-1, with D possibly matching TRBD1 (5 bases). V shed 5 bases and J shed 4 bases, with 18 bases lying between them. The CDR3 has 15 amino acids. Per germline, CDR1 SGHKS and CDR2 YYEKEE (reference sequence). This CDR3 is CASSQDDSWVTEAFF. DNA of the CDR3: TGTGCCAGCAGTCAAGACGACAGTTGGGTCACTGAAGCTTTCTTT. Drawing the rest from reference TRBV5-5 and TRBJ1-1, the complete variable domain is DAGVTQSPTHLIKTRGQQVTLRCSPISGHKSVSWYQQVLGQGPQFIFQYYEKEERGRGNFPDRFSARQFPNYSSELNVNALLLGDSALYLCASSQDDSWVTEAFFGQGTRLTVV.

In this sample, this clone turned up once. V is TRBV7-2 and J is TRBJ1-1; tentatively, D is TRBD1 (5 bases). The germline V and J ends were trimmed by 4 bases and 1 base, with 7 bases remaining between them. This CDR3 region has 13 residues. Germline V gene lookup returns CDR1 SGHTA and CDR2 FQGNSA. The CDR3 reads CASSSQGNTEAFF. For the CDR3, the DNA is TGTGCCAGCAGCTCCCAGGGGAACACTGAAGCTTTCTTT.

The chain uses TRBV19 and TRBJ1-5, with TRBD1 matching 8 bases. V gave up 0 bases and J gave up 7 bases; unmatched junction bases: 14. CDR3 length equals 18 residues. The germline CDR1 and CDR2 sequences are LNHDA and SQIVND (reference sequence). CDR3 in amino acids: CASSIDSQNRGYRQPQHF. The CDR3 DNA is TGTGCCAGTAGTATAGATTCCCAAAACAGGGGGTATAGACAGCCCCAGCATTTT.

The CDR3 region is CATSRQLDPNYGYTF. CDR3 nucleotide sequence: TGTGCCACCAGCAGACAACTAGACCCTAACTATGGCTACACCTTC. J is TRBJ1-2 and V is TRBV15; D unresolved. V shed 2 bases and J shed 0 bases, with 10 bases lying between them. Germline values: CDR1 LNHNV, CDR2 YYDKDF (reference sequence). The CDR3 sequence is 15 residues long.

This rearrangement joins TRBV3-1 (or the pseudogene TRBV3-2) to TRBJ2-2, with D maybe TRBD1 (6 bases). This CDR3 has 15 amino acids. The V end was cut by 1 base, the J end by 1 base, with 7 bases between. Germline V gene lookup returns CDR1 LGHDT and CDR2 YNNKEL (reference sequence). CDR3 in DNA: TGTGCCAGCAGCCAAGCGACAGGGAACACCGGGGAGCTGTTTTTT. Encoded protein: CASSQATGNTGELFF.

This clone was seen only once. The chain carries TRBV11-3 and TRBJ2-7, with D perhaps matching TRBD1 (6 bases). V was trimmed by 6 bases and J by 6 bases, leaving 9 bases between them. The CDR3 sequence is 11 residues long. Per the germline V gene, CDR1 is SGHNT and CDR2 is YENEEA. The CDR3 coding sequence is TGTGCCAGCAGGGGGGCTGGCGAGCAGTACTTC. Translation: CASRGAGEQYF.

V is TRBV28 and J is TRBJ1-2, with 9 bases identical to TRBD1. V trimming: 9 bases; J trimming: 7 bases; junction bases outside the gene matches: 6. This CDR3 is 12 amino acids long. From germline, CDR1 is MDHEN and CDR2 SYDVKM. CDR3 region: CASGDREGGYTF. The CDR3 DNA is TGTGCCAGTGGGGACAGGGAGGGTGGCTACACCTTC.

V is TRBV28 and J is TRBJ1-1; D is possibly TRBD1 (5 bases). The germline CDR1 and CDR2 sequences are MDHEN and SYDVKM. CDR3 size: 15 residues. For the CDR3, the DNA is TGTGTCTGTATGGGGCGCCCTGTTATGAACACTGAAGCTTTCTTT. Residues: CVCMGRPVMNTEAFF.

The chain is built from TRBV28 and TRBJ2-1; 12 nucleotides match TRBD2. The J segment lost 6 bases and the V segment lost 3 bases, leaving 0 bases of the junction unmatched. The CDR3 covers 14 residues. Germline-derived CDR1 and CDR2 are MDHEN and SYDVKM. In DNA form, the CDR3 reads TGTGCCAGCAGTTTGACTAGCGGGAGCAATGAGCAGTTCTTC. Translating it yields CASSLTSGSNEQFF.

This clone was picked up a small number of times. The chain is built from TRBV6-5 and TRBJ2-7; D may be TRBD1 (6 bases). CDR1 is MNHEY and CDR2 is SVGAGI in the germline V gene. Trimming removed 6 bases at V and 3 bases at J, with 15 bases between. The CDR3 has 14 amino acids. The CDR3 nucleotides are TGTGCCAGCAGGAAATCCACAGGGTACTACGAGCAGTACTTC. Amino acid sequence: CASRKSTGYYEQYF.

V usage is TRBV7-9 and J usage is TRBJ1-3; no definite D call. Germline lookup yields CDR1 SEHNR and CDR2 FQNEAQ (reference sequence). V was shortened by 5 bases and J by 4 bases, with 15 bases between the two germline ends. The CDR3 is 15 residues long. Here the CDR3 reads CASSLLEVGGNTIYF. CDR3 in DNA: TGTGCCAGCAGCCTCCTGGAGGTTGGGGGAAACACCATATATTTT.

The rearrangement uses TRBV7-2 and TRBJ2-1; 14 bases align to TRBD2. This CDR3 region has 15 residues. Germline CDR1 and CDR2: SGHTA and FQGNSA. V lost 1 base and J lost 7; bases outside the gene matches: 0. CDR3 region: CASSLGTSGRNEQFF. The CDR3 DNA follows: TGTGCCAGCAGCTTAGGGACTAGCGGGAGGAATGAGCAGTTCTTC.

The chain employs TRBV6-1 and TRBJ1-2; D call uncertain. Trimming pared 1 base from V and 0 bases from J, leaving 9 bases between. The CDR3 extends over 15 amino acids. In germline, CDR1 is MNHNS, CDR2 SASEGT. In nucleotides, the CDR3 is TGTGCCAGCAGTGAAGGTATCTATACTAACTATGGCTACACCTTC. This encodes CASSEGIYTNYGYTF.

The chain links TRBV7-2 to TRBJ2-7, with 7 bases aligning to TRBD1. Germline CDR1 is SGHTA and CDR2 is FQGNSA. The CDR3 is 15 residues long. V shed 5 bases, J shed 1 base, and the junction held 8 bases outside the gene matches. For the CDR3, the DNA is TGTGCCAGCAGCATTACCCGGGACAGATCCTACGAGCAGTACTTC. Translation gives CASSITRDRSYEQYF.